The TCR beta chain under discussion was sequenced for a study of blood T cell repertoires in COVID-19. Study-level information: Sample material is recorded as cDNA or gDNA derived from T cells, B-cell-depleted T cells, or PBMCs.

In the study's own analysis: Estimation of nucleated cell counts relied on the amplification of reference gene primers. The table came from immunoSEQ multiplex PCR; TCRdb's copy has only in-frame clones and leaves some out. Clone size and the V and J calls come from that table; the DNA yielded D and trimming. The repertoire consists of about 310,000 clones, with approximately 86% occurring once and the leading ten covering around 8.9%. Living in under 30 US areas, the participants were between about 18 and 100 years of age. CDR1 and CDR2 from the germline V gene are LNHDA and SQIVND (reference sequence). This CDR3 has 13 amino acids. Trimming pared 6 bases from V and 4 bases from J, leaving 12 bases between.

V and J are TRBV19 and TRBJ1-2, with a possible D match to TRBD1 (5 bases). The sequenced material came from PBMCs or T cells enriched from blood (not recorded which). The clonotype was recovered from a woman between 18 and 29 years old who had recovered from COVID-19. As DNA, the CDR3 is TGTGCCAGTAGGCCGACAGAAGCCTATGGCTACACCTTC. This gives the protein CASRPTEAYGYTF.